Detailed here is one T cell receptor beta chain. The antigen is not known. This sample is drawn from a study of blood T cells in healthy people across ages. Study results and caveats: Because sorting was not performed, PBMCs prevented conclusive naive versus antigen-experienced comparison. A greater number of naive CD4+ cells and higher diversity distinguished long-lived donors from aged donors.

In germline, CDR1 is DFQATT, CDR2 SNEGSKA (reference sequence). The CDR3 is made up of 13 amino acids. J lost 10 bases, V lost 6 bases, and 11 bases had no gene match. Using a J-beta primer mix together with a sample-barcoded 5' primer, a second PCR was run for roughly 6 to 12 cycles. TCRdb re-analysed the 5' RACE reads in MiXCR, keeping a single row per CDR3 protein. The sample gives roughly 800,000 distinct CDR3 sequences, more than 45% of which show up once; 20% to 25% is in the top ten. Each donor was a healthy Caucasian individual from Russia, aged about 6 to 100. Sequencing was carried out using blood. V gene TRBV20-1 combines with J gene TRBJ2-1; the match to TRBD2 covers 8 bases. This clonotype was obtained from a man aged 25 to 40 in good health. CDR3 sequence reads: CSANRLAGGEQFF. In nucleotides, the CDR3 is TGCAGTGCCAATAGGTTGGCGGGGGGAGAGCAGTTCTTC.